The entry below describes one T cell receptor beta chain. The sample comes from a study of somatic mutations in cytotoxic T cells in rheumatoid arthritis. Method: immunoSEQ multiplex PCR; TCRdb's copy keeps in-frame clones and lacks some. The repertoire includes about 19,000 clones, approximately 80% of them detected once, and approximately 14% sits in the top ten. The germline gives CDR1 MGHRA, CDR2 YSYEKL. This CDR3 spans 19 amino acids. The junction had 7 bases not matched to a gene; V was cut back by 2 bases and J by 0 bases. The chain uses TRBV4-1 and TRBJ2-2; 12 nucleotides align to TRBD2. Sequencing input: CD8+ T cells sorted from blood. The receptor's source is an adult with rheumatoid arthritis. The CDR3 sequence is CASSQLASGGDANTGELFF. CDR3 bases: TGCGCCAGCAGCCAATTGGCTAGCGGGGGGGATGCGAACACCGGGGAGCTGTTTTTT.